The 19 T cell receptor beta chains given below trace back to one sample, sequenced in a study of vaccination and CD4 T cells after COVID-19. The assay that was used to sequence DNA from cultured CD4+ T cells was the Oncomine TCR Beta short-read assay. TCRdb fed the PCR reads into MiXCR, producing one record per CDR3 protein. The repertoire consists of around 20,000 distinct CDR3 sequences, with approximately 50% occurring once and the leading ten covering roughly 10%. Treatment defined: roughly ten-day PBMC culture with coronavirus spike peptide pools or control peptides (ViraFEST assay). These TCRs' antigens remain unknown. Material: CD4+ T cells from blood, cultured in vitro, obtained before SARS-CoV-2 vaccination. The receptors were sampled from a human donor who had recovered from COVID-19.

The genes are TRBV20-1 and TRBJ2-1; TRBD2 matches 11 bases. V shed 3 bases, J shed 3 bases, and the junction held 7 bases outside the gene matches. Germline V gene lookup returns CDR1 DFQATT and CDR2 SNEGSKA (reference sequence). The CDR3 extends over 16 amino acids. The CDR3 is CSASTTSGNRYNEQFF. The CDR3 bases are TGCAGTGCTAGCACGACTAGCGGGAATCGCTACAATGAGCAGTTCTTC.

This clonotype appeared a few times. The chain couples TRBV6-1 to TRBJ1-6; D uncertain. The CDR3 sequence is 11 residues long. The ends were cut back, 4 bases at V and 10 bases at J, with 5 bases in the middle. CDR1 is MNHNS and CDR2 is SASEGT in the germline V gene. The CDR3 DNA reads as TGTGCCAGCAGTGTAGGATCACCCCTCCACTTT. As protein: CASSVGSPLHF.

The chain has TRBV19 and TRBJ2-1, with TRBD1 matching over 8 bases. CDR3 length: 14 amino acids. Trimming cost V 3 bases and J 6 bases; bases outside gene matches: 4. Germline V gives CDR1 LNHDA, CDR2 SQIVND (reference sequence). Here the CDR3 DNA reads TGTGCCAGTAGTATCCCAGGGGGCCTCAATGAGCAGTTCTTC. Protein product: CASSIPGGLNEQFF.

There are a few counts of this clonotype. The genes are TRBV7-6 and TRBJ2-5; D perhaps matches TRBD1 (6 bases). From germline, CDR1 is SGHVS and CDR2 FNYEAQ. The CDR3 has 14 amino acids. V lost 5 bases and J lost 2, with 12 bases in between. The CDR3 DNA reads as TGTGCCAGCAGCAATCAACAGGGACAAGAGACCCAGTACTTC. Translation: CASSNQQGQETQYF.

The rearrangement uses TRBV7-3 and TRBJ2-3, with 11 bases aligning to TRBD2. The V gene's germline CDR1 is SGHTA and CDR2 FQGTGA. Trimming at V came to 4 bases and at J to 6 bases, leaving 9 bases not matched to a gene. This CDR3 contains 16 residues. CDR3 protein: CASSSTSGIKDDTQYF. CDR3 in DNA: TGTGCCAGCAGCTCGACTAGCGGGATAAAAGACGATACGCAGTATTTT.

This clonotype was seen a few times. The chain uses TRBV20-1 and TRBJ2-5; no clear D gene. The germline V and J ends were trimmed by 7 bases and 1 base, with 13 bases remaining between them. The CDR3 length is 13 residues. Looked up from germline, CDR1 is DFQATT and CDR2 is SNEGSKA (reference sequence). In DNA, the CDR3 is TGCAGTGGGTTCGGTGGGTTCCAAGAGACCCAGTACTTC. Its protein product is CSGFGGFQETQYF.

Only a few counts were recorded for this clonotype. This chain uses TRBV20-1 with TRBJ1-2, with TRBD1 matching over 8 bases. The V segment lost 0 bases and the J segment 3 bases; nucleotides outside the gene matches: 3. The CDR3 contains 14 residues. The germline V gene has CDR1 DFQATT and CDR2 SNEGSKA (reference sequence). CDR3 in amino acids: CSARDRGRDYGYTF. In DNA, the CDR3 is TGCAGTGCTAGAGACAGGGGGCGCGACTATGGCTACACCTTC.

This clonotype was observed a few times. CDR3 nucleotides: TGTGCCAGCAGCTTAGTAGGCCAAGAGACCCAGTACTTC. Its protein product is CASSLVGQETQYF. The chain employs TRBV7-9 and TRBJ2-5, with D uncertain. The CDR3 contains 13 residues. CDR1 is SEHNR, CDR2 FQNEAQ, per germline (reference sequence). Trimming took off 1 base at V and 1 base at J, with 4 bases between the two ends.

The chain joins TRBV12-3 or TRBV12-4 to TRBJ2-5, with D possibly TRBD1 on 5 matching bases. The CDR3 is 14 amino acids. V lost 6 bases, J lost 3 bases, and 14 bases lay in between. In DNA, the CDR3 is TGTGCCAGCAGCACTCACGTGACAGAAGAGACCCAGTACTTC. Protein sequence: CASSTHVTEETQYF.

As for this clonotype: As the CDR3 is not closed by the conserved phenylalanine or tryptophan, this likely results from a read error. The chain carries TRBV24-1 and TRBJ2-5; unclear D gene. V was pared by 2 bases and J by 2 bases, with 5 bases between. Germline V gives CDR1 KGHDR, CDR2 SFDVKD. The CDR3 is 13 amino acids. CDR3 nucleotides: TGTGCCACCAGTGATTCCATTCAAGAGACCCAGTACTAC. It translates to CATSDSIQETQYY.

The gene calls are TRBV7-6 and TRBJ2-3; a weak D match, TRBD1 (6 bases). CDR3 length: 13 residues. Trimming removed 5 bases at V and 3 bases at J, with 9 bases between. Germline-derived CDR1 and CDR2 are SGHVS and FNYEAQ. The CDR3 DNA reads TGTGCCAGCAGCCCCCAGGGGACAGATACGCAGTATTTT. Translating gives CASSPQGTDTQYF.

The chain recombines TRBV7-3 with TRBJ2-3; tentative D call: TRBD2 (5 bases). V was cut by 3 bases and J by 4 bases, with 11 bases left in between. Per germline, CDR1 SGHTA and CDR2 FQGTGA. The CDR3 has 14 residues. The CDR3 here is CASSFRRPPDTQYF. The CDR3 DNA follows: TGTGCCAGCAGCTTCCGGAGGCCCCCAGATACGCAGTATTTT.

V usage is TRBV9 and J usage is TRBJ2-1; D is unresolved. CDR3 length: 13 residues. Germline V gene sequence: CDR1 SGDLS, CDR2 YYNGEE. V lost 4 bases, J lost 8 bases, and 13 bases lay in between. The DNA of the CDR3 is TGTGCCAGCAGCCCGCAGCCCTTCGATGAGCAGTTCTTC. Translating it yields CASSPQPFDEQFF.

This clonotype showed up just a few times. The CDR3, as DNA: TGTGCCAGCAGTTTATCCAGGAACTATGGCTACACCTTC. Translating it yields CASSLSRNYGYTF. V usage is TRBV27 and J usage is TRBJ1-2; D is ambiguous. The CDR3 runs to 13 residues. CDR1 is MNHEY and CDR2 is SMNVEV in the germline V gene (reference sequence). Trimming pared 0 bases from V and 2 bases from J, leaving 4 bases between.

This chain joins TRBV6-1 and TRBJ2-6; TRBD1 matches at 8 bases. CDR1 and CDR2 (germline): MNHNS, SASEGT. This CDR3 region has 16 residues. The V segment lost 6 bases and the J segment 4 bases; nucleotides outside the gene matches: 8. The chain's CDR3 is CASSRQGLIGANVLTF. In DNA, the CDR3 is TGTGCCAGCAGCAGACAGGGGCTCATCGGGGCCAACGTCCTGACTTTC.

V and J are TRBV6-2 or TRBV6-3 and TRBJ2-1, with 9 bases that match TRBD2. J was trimmed by 7 bases and V by 2 bases; bases with no gene match: 3. This CDR3 spans 14 amino acids. CDR1 MNHEY and CDR2 SVGEGT come from the germline V gene. Written as DNA, the CDR3 is TGTGCCAGCAGTTACGCTGGACTAGCGAATGAGCAGTTCTTC. Residues: CASSYAGLANEQFF.

In its sample, this clonotype is medium-sized. V and J are TRBV20-1 and TRBJ1-5; a weak D match, TRBD1 (5 bases). The CDR3 has 14 amino acids. The V and J ends lost 1 base and 6 bases respectively, with 13 bases between them. Germline V gene data show CDR1 as DFQATT and CDR2 as SNEGSKA (reference sequence). CDR3 nucleotide sequence: TGCAGTGCTAGAGCCCTAGCGGGGGGTCAGCCCCAGCATTTT. Its translation: CSARALAGGQPQHF.

The rearrangement joins TRBV10-3 to TRBJ2-2; D possibly matches TRBD1 or TRBD2 (5 bases each). Trimming took 4 bases from V and 5 from J, leaving 14 bases between them. Germline assignment: CDR1 ENHRY and CDR2 SYGVKD. The CDR3 sequence is 15 residues long. The CDR3 here is CAISGQSGGTGELFF. The DNA for the CDR3 is TGTGCCATCAGTGGCCAGTCTGGGGGTACCGGGGAGCTGTTTTTT.

The DNA of the CDR3 is TGCAGCGCCCGACAGGGGACAATCACAGATACGCAGTATTTT. Translated: CSARQGTITDTQYF. J is TRBJ2-3 and V is TRBV29-1; 8 bases map to TRBD1. The junction had 8 bases not matched to a gene; V was cut back by 7 bases and J by 2 bases. CDR1 and CDR2 (germline): SQVTM, ANQGSEA. The length of the CDR3 is 14 residues.